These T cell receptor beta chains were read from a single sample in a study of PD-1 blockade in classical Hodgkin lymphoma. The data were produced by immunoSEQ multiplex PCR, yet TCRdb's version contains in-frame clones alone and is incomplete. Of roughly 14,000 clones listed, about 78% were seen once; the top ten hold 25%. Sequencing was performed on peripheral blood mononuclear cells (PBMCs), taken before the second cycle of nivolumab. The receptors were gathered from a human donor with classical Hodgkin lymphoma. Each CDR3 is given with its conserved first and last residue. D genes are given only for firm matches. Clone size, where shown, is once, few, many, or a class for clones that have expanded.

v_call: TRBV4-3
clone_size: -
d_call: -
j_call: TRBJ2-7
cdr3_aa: CASSQYAGDEQYF
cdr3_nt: TGCGCCAGCAGCCAATACGCAGGGGACGAGCAGTACTTC

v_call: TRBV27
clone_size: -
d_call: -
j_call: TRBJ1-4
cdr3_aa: CASTTGNEKLFF
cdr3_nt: TGTGCCAGCACCACGGGTAATGAAAAACTGTTTTTT

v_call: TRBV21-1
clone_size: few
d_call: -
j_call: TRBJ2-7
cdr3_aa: CASSRDSGSSYEQYF
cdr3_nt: TGTGCCAGCAGCCGTGACAGTGGAAGCTCCTACGAGCAGTACTTC

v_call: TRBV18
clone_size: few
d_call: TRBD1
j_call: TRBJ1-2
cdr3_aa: CASSPTTGNYGYTF
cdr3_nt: TGTGCCAGCTCACCTACGACAGGGAACTATGGCTACACCTTC

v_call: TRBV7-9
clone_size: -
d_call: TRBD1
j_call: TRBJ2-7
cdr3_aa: CASSRDRGSQYEQYF
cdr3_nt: TGTGCCAGCAGTAGGGACAGGGGAAGCCAATACGAGCAGTACTTC

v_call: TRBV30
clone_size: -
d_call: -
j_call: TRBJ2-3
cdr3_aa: CAWRKEYTQYF
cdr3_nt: TGTGCCTGGAGAAAGGAATATACGCAGTATTTT

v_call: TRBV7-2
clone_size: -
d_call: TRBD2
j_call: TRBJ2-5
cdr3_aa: CASSFVSGEGTQYF
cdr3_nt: TGTGCCAGCAGCTTCGTTAGCGGGGAGGGGACCCAGTACTTC

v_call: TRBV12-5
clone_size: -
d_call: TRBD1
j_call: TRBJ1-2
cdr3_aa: CASGSGQGAGNYGYTF
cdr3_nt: TGTGCTAGTGGTTCCGGACAGGGGGCTGGAAACTATGGCTACACCTTC

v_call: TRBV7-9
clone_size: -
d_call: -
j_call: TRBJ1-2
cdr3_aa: CASSLVSGLGYYGYTF
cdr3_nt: TGTGCCAGCAGCTTAGTTTCGGGCTTGGGGTACTATGGCTACACCTTC

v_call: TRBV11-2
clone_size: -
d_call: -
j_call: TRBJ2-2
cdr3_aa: CASSLTGGKITGELFF
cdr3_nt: TGTGCCAGCAGCTTAACCGGGGGCAAGATCACCGGGGAGCTGTTTTTT

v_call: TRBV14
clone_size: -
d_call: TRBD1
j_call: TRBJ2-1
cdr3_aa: CASSPGQGYYNEQFF
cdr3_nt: TGTGCCAGCAGTCCCGGACAGGGGTACTACAATGAGCAGTTCTTC

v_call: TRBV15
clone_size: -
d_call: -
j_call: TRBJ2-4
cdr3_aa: CATSRDLRARGENIQYF
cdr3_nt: TGTGCCACCAGCAGAGATTTACGGGCCCGGGGAGAAAACATTCAGTACTTC

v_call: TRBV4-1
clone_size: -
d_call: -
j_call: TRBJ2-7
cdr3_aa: CASSQVHSYEQYF
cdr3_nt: TGCGCCAGCAGCCAAGTTCACTCCTACGAGCAGTACTTC

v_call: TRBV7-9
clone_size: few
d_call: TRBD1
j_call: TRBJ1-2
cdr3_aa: CASSFTPDRVNYGYTF
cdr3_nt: TGTGCCAGCAGCTTTACCCCTGACAGGGTGAACTATGGCTACACCTTC

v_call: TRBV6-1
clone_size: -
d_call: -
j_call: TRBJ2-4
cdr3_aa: CASSYSAAKNIQYF
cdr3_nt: TGTGCCAGCAGTTATTCCGCGGCCAAAAACATTCAGTACTTC

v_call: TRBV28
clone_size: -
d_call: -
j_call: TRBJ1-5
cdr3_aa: CASSLNGNNQPQHF
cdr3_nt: TGTGCCAGCAGTTTGAACGGGAACAATCAGCCCCAGCATTTT

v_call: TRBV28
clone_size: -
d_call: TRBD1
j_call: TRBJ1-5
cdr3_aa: CASSAGTVYQPQHF
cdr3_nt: TGTGCCAGCAGCGCCGGGACAGTCTATCAGCCCCAGCATTTT

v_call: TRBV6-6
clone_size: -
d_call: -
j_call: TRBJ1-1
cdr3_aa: CASMDSQRVLGTEAFF
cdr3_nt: TGTGCCAGCATGGACAGTCAAAGGGTCTTGGGCACTGAAGCTTTCTTT

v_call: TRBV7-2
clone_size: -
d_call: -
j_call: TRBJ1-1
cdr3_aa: CASSLTDSMNTEAFF
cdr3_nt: TGTGCCAGCAGCTTAACGGACAGTATGAACACTGAAGCTTTCTTT

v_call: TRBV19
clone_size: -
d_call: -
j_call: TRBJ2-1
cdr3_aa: CASSMAGPHYNNEQFF
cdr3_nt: TGTGCCAGTAGTATGGCAGGACCGCATTATAACAATGAGCAGTTCTTC

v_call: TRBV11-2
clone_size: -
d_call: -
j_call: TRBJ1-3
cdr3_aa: CASSLAGSSGNTIYF
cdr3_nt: TGTGCCAGCAGCTTAGCAGGCAGCTCTGGAAACACCATATATTTT

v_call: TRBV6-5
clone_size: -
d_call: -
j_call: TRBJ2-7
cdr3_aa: CATTTYYEQYF
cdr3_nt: TGTGCCACGACGACCTACTACGAGCAGTACTTC

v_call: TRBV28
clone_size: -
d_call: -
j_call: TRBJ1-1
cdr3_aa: CASREILQDGEAFF
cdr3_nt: TGTGCCAGCAGAGAAATACTACAGGACGGTGAAGCTTTCTTT

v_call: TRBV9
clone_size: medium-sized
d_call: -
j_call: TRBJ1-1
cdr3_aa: CASSVDGWLNTEAFF
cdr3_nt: TGTGCCAGCAGCGTAGACGGGTGGTTGAACACTGAAGCTTTCTTT

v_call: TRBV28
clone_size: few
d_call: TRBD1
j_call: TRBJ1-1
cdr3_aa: CASSYGQGKAFF
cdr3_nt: TGTGCCAGCAGCTATGGACAGGGTAAGGCTTTCTTT

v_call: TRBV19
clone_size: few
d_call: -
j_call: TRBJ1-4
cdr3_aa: CASSRRLETTNEKLFF
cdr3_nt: TGTGCCAGTAGTAGAAGATTGGAAACAACTAATGAAAAACTGTTTTTT

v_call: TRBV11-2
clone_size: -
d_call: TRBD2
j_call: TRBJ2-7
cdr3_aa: CASRDRLAGLSSYEQYF
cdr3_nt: TGTGCCAGCAGAGATAGACTAGCGGGTCTCAGCTCCTACGAGCAGTACTTC

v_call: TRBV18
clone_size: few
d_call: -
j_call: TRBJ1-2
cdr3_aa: CASQRQPLNYGYTF
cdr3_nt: TGTGCCAGCCAAAGACAGCCACTTAACTATGGCTACACCTTC

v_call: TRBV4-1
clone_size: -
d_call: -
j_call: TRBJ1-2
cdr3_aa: CASSQEQGPYGYTF
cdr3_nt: TGCGCCAGCAGCCAAGAGCAGGGCCCCTATGGCTACACCTTC

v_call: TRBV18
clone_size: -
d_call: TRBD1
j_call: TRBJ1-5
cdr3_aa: CASSPKTGTRNQPQHF
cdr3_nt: TGTGCCAGCTCACCAAAGACAGGGACTCGGAATCAGCCCCAGCATTTT

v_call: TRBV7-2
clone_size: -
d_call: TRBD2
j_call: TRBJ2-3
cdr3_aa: CASSLVGGGIDTQYF
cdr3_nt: TGTGCCAGCAGCTTAGTGGGCGGGGGGATAGATACGCAGTATTTT

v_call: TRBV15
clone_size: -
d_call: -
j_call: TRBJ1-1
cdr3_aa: CATSFQTNTEAFF
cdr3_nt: TGTGCCACCAGCTTCCAGACGAACACTGAAGCTTTCTTT

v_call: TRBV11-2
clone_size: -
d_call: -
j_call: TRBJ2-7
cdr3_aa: CASSLSAMGEQYF
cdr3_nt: TGTGCCAGCAGCTTATCAGCGATGGGGGAGCAGTACTTC

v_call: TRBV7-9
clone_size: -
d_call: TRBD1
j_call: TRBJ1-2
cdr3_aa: CASSPGTGIGYTF
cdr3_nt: TGTGCCAGCAGCCCGGGGACAGGGATTGGCTACACCTTC

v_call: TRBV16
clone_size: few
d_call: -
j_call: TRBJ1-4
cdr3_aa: CASSQSQWTARTGLFF
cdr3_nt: TGTGCCAGCAGCCAATCCCAGTGGACAGCCCGGACGGGACTGTTTTTT

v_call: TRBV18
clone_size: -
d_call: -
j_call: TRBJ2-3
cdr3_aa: CASSPYQGSTDTQYF
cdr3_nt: TGTGCCAGCTCACCATACCAAGGCAGCACAGATACGCAGTATTTT

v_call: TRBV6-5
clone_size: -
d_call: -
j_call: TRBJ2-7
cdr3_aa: CASSVASEAEQYF
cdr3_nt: TGTGCCAGCAGCGTAGCGAGTGAGGCGGAGCAGTACTTC

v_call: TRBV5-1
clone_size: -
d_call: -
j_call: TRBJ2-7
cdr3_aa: CASSLQGISYEQYF
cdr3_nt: TGCGCCAGCAGCTTACAGGGTATCAGCTACGAGCAGTACTTC

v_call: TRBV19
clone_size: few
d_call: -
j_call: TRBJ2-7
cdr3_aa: CASSIGGGVREQYF
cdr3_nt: TGTGCCAGTAGTATAGGAGGAGGGGTGCGCGAGCAGTACTTC

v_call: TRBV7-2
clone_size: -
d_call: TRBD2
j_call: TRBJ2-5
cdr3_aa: CASSLAGTSGETQYF
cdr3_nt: TGTGCCAGCAGCCTGGCCGGGACTAGCGGAGAGACCCAGTACTTC